Listed below are T cell receptor beta chains from one sample, sequenced in a study of cytomegalovirus exposure and HLA in healthy donors. Using immunoSEQ multiplex PCR, the repertoire was profiled, and TCRdb retains in-frame clones only, with some absent. The table shows about 120,000 clones, with roughly 70% occurring only once. The sequenced sample was PBMCs. All receptors come from a man aged 35 to 55 in good health and CMV-seropositive. The CDR3 runs from the conserved cysteine through the conserved F or W. Fields, in order: V gene, J gene, D gene, clone size, CDR3 DNA, CDR3 protein. The D gene is left open where the match is weak. Size values are once, few and many counts, or a class for expanded clones, and some rows have none.

TRBV5-1	TRBJ2-7	NA	NA	TGCGCCAGCAGCTTGGTCGGAGGGGGCAGCTACGAGCAGTACTTC	CASSLVGGGSYEQYF
TRBV29-1	TRBJ2-1	TRBD2	NA	TGCAGCCCTGGGGCCCTGACTAGCGGGACCTACAATGAGCAGTTCTTC	CSPGALTSGTYNEQFF
TRBV10-3	TRBJ2-2	TRBD2	NA	TGTGCCATCAGCGGGACTAGCGGGGATACCGGGGAGCTGTTTTTT	CAISGTSGDTGELFF
TRBV29-1	TRBJ2-2	TRBD1	NA	TGCAGCGAGGGACAGGGGGCGCGGGGCGGGGAGCTGTTTTTT	CSEGQGARGGELFF
TRBV2	TRBJ2-6	NA	NA	TGTGCCAGCAGTGAAGGAGCAAGTGGGGCCAACGTCCTGACTTTC	CASSEGASGANVLTF
TRBV27	TRBJ1-4	NA	NA	TGTGCCAGCAGCCGGGAACCAGATGAAAAACTGTTTTTT	CASSREPDEKLFF
TRBV30	TRBJ2-3	TRBD2	NA	TGTGCCTGGAGTGTACCGAGGACTAGCGGGAGGGTGTTGAGCACAGATACGCAGTATTTT	CAWSVPRTSGRVLSTDTQYF
TRBV19	TRBJ2-7	TRBD2	NA	TGTGCCAGTAGTATAGTCGGCGGGGGGTCCTACGAGCAGTACTTC	CASSIVGGGSYEQYF
TRBV9	TRBJ2-3	NA	NA	TGTGCCAGCAGCAAAGGGGTGGACCCTTTCACAGATACGCAGTATTTT	CASSKGVDPFTDTQYF
TRBV21-1	TRBJ2-7	NA	NA	TGTGCCAGCAGCAAAGAAGGCGGGAGCCACGTGCAGTACTTC	CASSKEGGSHVQYF
TRBV30	TRBJ1-5	NA	NA	TGTGCCTGGGGAACCGGGAGCTTTGAAGCCCGGCCCCAGCATTTT	CAWGTGSFEARPQHF
TRBV11-2	TRBJ2-4	NA	NA	TGTGCCAGCAGCTTAGAAACAGTAAACATTCAGTACTTC	CASSLETVNIQYF
TRBV2	TRBJ2-2	TRBD1	few	TGTGCCAGCCGAGACAGGGGGACCGGGGAGCTGTTTTTT	CASRDRGTGELFF
TRBV5-1	TRBJ1-6	NA	NA	TGCGCCAGCAGCTCCTCCCCGGGCTCCTATAATTCACCCCTCCACTTT	CASSSSPGSYNSPLHF
TRBV6-1	TRBJ2-2	TRBD2	once	TGTGCCAGTAGACTAGCGGGAGACACCGGGGAGCTGTTTTTT	CASRLAGDTGELFF
TRBV9	TRBJ2-1	NA	few	TGTGCCAGCAGCGTAGGGCCAGGGGCCGATGAGCAGTTCTTC	CASSVGPGADEQFF
TRBV5-1	TRBJ1-5	TRBD1	NA	TGCGCCAGCAGCGTGACAGGGATGGGTCAGCCCCAGCATTTT	CASSVTGMGQPQHF
TRBV7-6	TRBJ1-5	NA	NA	TGTGCCAGCAGCACCCGTCCCGGTGGCAATCAGCCCCAGCATTTT	CASSTRPGGNQPQHF
TRBV6-1	TRBJ2-3	NA	few	TGTGCCAGCAGTGAGCAACAGGGACGTGATACGCAGTATTTT	CASSEQQGRDTQYF